This T cell receptor beta chain was obtained from a study of human T cells and chemical hapten exposure. Study-level background: Application of 0.01% DPC to the upper back was done by patch test, with a reading at 6 days. Points from the study as a whole: The number of TCRs above 1 in 1000 frequency did not change after DPC sensitization.

This clonotype was seen more than once but under ten times. Antigen unknown. Time point denoted: patch test 1, 2 weeks after DPC sensitization. Treatment meaning: therapeutic diphenylcyclopropenone sensitization with weekly scalp DPC. Non-pregnant alopecia patients aged 18 to 70, suitable for DPC therapy. Original analysis: With a range of about 23,224 to 700,000, the median per sample was about 87,000 TCRs. MiXCR was run by TCRdb on the RACE reads, yielding one entry per CDR3 protein. The V and J calls come from TCRdb's annotation, not from the publication. The sample lists approximately 350,000 distinct CDR3 sequences; approximately 6.3% were seen once. There are 14 residues in the CDR3. CDR1 is KGHSH and CDR2 is LQKENI in the germline V gene. With 6 bases removed from V and 2 bases from J, the gap between germline ends came to 14 bases.

This TCR derives from a woman between 18 and 30 years old with alopecia areata. Some clones in this sample may be carry-over from other donors' samples. This rearrangement joins TRBV18 to TRBJ2-7; perhaps TRBD1 as D (6 bases). The sequenced sample was whole blood, obtained in connection with sensitization to the hapten diphenylcyclopropenone (DPC). The CDR3 DNA sequence: TGTGCCAGCTCTCCGAGGACAGCTACCTACGAGCAGTACTTC. Its translation: CASSPRTATYEQYF.